This T cell receptor (beta chain) was recovered during a study of blood T cell repertoires in COVID-19. The CDR3 extends over 12 amino acids. Germline V gene data show CDR1 as LGHDT and CDR2 as YNNKEL (reference sequence). The V end lost 4 bases, the J end lost 4 bases, and 8 bases lay between the germline ends. Produced via immunoSEQ multiplex PCR; TCRdb's table is partial and in-frame only. Of over 200,000 clones listed, 85% to 90% were seen once; the top ten hold roughly 4%. The sample taken for sequencing was PBMCs or T cells enriched from blood (not recorded which). This chain links TRBV3-1 (or the pseudogene TRBV3-2) with TRBJ2-7, with D possibly matching TRBD2 (5 bases). This TCR derives from a woman in her 30s with acute COVID-19. CDR3 nucleotide sequence: TGTGCCAGCAGCCGCGGGCGGTACGAGCAGTACTTC. This gives the protein CASSRGRYEQYF.